These T cell receptor beta chains were read from a single sample in a study of molecular identifiers for immune sequencing clone quantification. TCRdb re-derived calls from the PCR reads in MiXCR, one entry per CDR3 protein. The sample contains hundreds of thousands of distinct CDR3 sequences, around 25% of which appear only once. The specimen was naive CD8+ T cells from blood, with Jurkat cell RNA spiked in. These receptors originate from a human donor in good health. Some libraries in this study had Jurkat cell RNA spiked in. The CDR3 runs from the conserved cysteine through the conserved F or W. The order of the fields is J gene, V gene, clone size, D gene, CDR3 DNA, CDR3 protein. The D gene is left open where the match is weak. Clone size is stated in some rows and not others, as once, few, many or a class when expanded.

j_gene: TRBJ1-3; v_gene: TRBV7-9; abundance: once; d_gene: TRBD1; CDR3nt: TGTGCCAGCAGCTCGTCACCCCAGGGGGACAACACCGTATATTTT; CDR3aa: CASSSSPQGDNTVYF
j_gene: TRBJ1-6; v_gene: TRBV4-1; abundance: once; d_gene: NA; CDR3nt: TGCGCCAGCAGCCCGGGACGGAATAATTCACCCCTCCACTTT; CDR3aa: CASSPGRNNSPLHF
j_gene: TRBJ2-2; v_gene: TRBV27; abundance: NA; d_gene: TRBD1; CDR3nt: TGTGCCAGCAGCCTTAGCATCGTGCAGGGGGCTACCGGGGAGCTGTTTTTT; CDR3aa: CASSLSIVQGATGELFF
j_gene: TRBJ1-2; v_gene: TRBV29-1; abundance: NA; d_gene: NA; CDR3nt: TGCAGCGCCCCTCCGACAGATTTTGATGGCTACACCTTC; CDR3aa: CSAPPTDFDGYTF
j_gene: TRBJ2-5; v_gene: TRBV7-7; abundance: many; d_gene: TRBD2; CDR3nt: TGTGCCAGCAGCTACGCTGCTAGCGGGGAAGAGACCCAGTACTTC; CDR3aa: CASSYAASGEETQYF
j_gene: TRBJ2-1; v_gene: TRBV7-9; abundance: few; d_gene: NA; CDR3nt: TGTGCCAGCAGCTTCCCCCAACTTGGAACCTCCTACAATGAGCAGTTCTTC; CDR3aa: CASSFPQLGTSYNEQFF
j_gene: TRBJ2-4; v_gene: TRBV12-3/TRBV12-4; abundance: few; d_gene: TRBD2; CDR3nt: TGTGCCAGCAGTTTGAAGACTAGCGGGGTCCAAAACATTCAGTACTTC; CDR3aa: CASSLKTSGVQNIQYF
j_gene: TRBJ2-7; v_gene: TRBV6-5; abundance: NA; d_gene: NA; CDR3nt: TGTGCCAGCCGTTACACGGACAGCTCCTACGAGCAGTACTTC; CDR3aa: CASRYTDSSYEQYF
j_gene: TRBJ2-7; v_gene: TRBV7-2; abundance: NA; d_gene: TRBD2; CDR3nt: TGTGCCAGCAGCTTAATCTTTAGCGGGAGGCCCCACGAGCAGTACTTC; CDR3aa: CASSLIFSGRPHEQYF
j_gene: TRBJ2-1; v_gene: TRBV13; abundance: NA; d_gene: TRBD1; CDR3nt: TGTGCCAGCAGCTCGTGGGACAGGGGGGGGGACAATGAGCAGTTCTTC; CDR3aa: CASSSWDRGGDNEQFF
j_gene: TRBJ2-7; v_gene: TRBV12-3/TRBV12-4; abundance: many; d_gene: NA; CDR3nt: TGTGCCAGCAGCCCCCCAGAGGGGCGGCCGAGTTACTTC; CDR3aa: CASSPPEGRPSYF
j_gene: TRBJ1-5; v_gene: TRBV19; abundance: many; d_gene: NA; CDR3nt: TGTGCCAGTGGCGGATGGGGGTTGAATCAGCCCCAGCATTTT; CDR3aa: CASGGWGLNQPQHF
j_gene: TRBJ2-3; v_gene: TRBV15; abundance: many; d_gene: TRBD1; CDR3nt: TGTGCCACCAGCCTAGACAGGGGCACGGCAGATACGCAGTATTTT; CDR3aa: CATSLDRGTADTQYF
j_gene: TRBJ2-7; v_gene: TRBV27; abundance: many; d_gene: NA; CDR3nt: TGTGCCAGCAGTTGGCAGGGAGGTAACGAGCAGTACTTC; CDR3aa: CASSWQGGNEQYF
j_gene: TRBJ2-3; v_gene: TRBV28; abundance: many; d_gene: NA; CDR3nt: TGTGCCAGCATCTTACAGGGATCTTCCACAGATACGCAGTATTTT; CDR3aa: CASILQGSSTDTQYF
j_gene: TRBJ1-2; v_gene: TRBV4-1; abundance: NA; d_gene: TRBD1; CDR3nt: TGCGCCAGCAGCCATACCACGGGACAGGACTATGGCTACACCTTC; CDR3aa: CASSHTTGQDYGYTF
j_gene: TRBJ2-7; v_gene: TRBV6-5; abundance: many; d_gene: NA; CDR3nt: TGTGCCAGCAGCCTACAGGTTAGCTCCTACGAGCAGTACTTC; CDR3aa: CASSLQVSSYEQYF
j_gene: TRBJ2-7; v_gene: TRBV6-5; abundance: few; d_gene: TRBD2; CDR3nt: TGTGCCAGCAGTCTAACTCCTAGCGGGCTGACCTACGAGCAGTACTTC; CDR3aa: CASSLTPSGLTYEQYF
j_gene: TRBJ1-4; v_gene: TRBV20-1; abundance: many; d_gene: TRBD1; CDR3nt: TGCAGTGCTAGGGGACAGGGGGGTAGTGCGACTAATGAAAAACTGTTTTTT; CDR3aa: CSARGQGGSATNEKLFF
j_gene: TRBJ2-7; v_gene: TRBV20-1; abundance: many; d_gene: TRBD2; CDR3nt: TGCAGTGCTAGCGGGGGGGCCCGGGCTGACGAGCAGTACTTC; CDR3aa: CSASGGARADEQYF
j_gene: TRBJ2-3; v_gene: TRBV27; abundance: many; d_gene: TRBD2; CDR3nt: TGTGCCAGCAGTCCAGGGGGACTAGCGGAAACAGATACGCAGTATTTT; CDR3aa: CASSPGGLAETDTQYF
j_gene: TRBJ2-5; v_gene: TRBV12-3/TRBV12-4; abundance: many; d_gene: TRBD1; CDR3nt: TGTGCCAGCAGCCAGGGACAGAACCAAGAGACCCAGTACTTC; CDR3aa: CASSQGQNQETQYF
j_gene: TRBJ2-7; v_gene: TRBV27; abundance: NA; d_gene: TRBD2; CDR3nt: TGTGCCAGCAGTTTAACTAGCGGGGTTAGCGAGCAGTACTTC; CDR3aa: CASSLTSGVSEQYF
j_gene: TRBJ1-3; v_gene: TRBV4-1; abundance: few; d_gene: NA; CDR3nt: TGCGCCAGCAGCCAAGGGGCCTTCTCTGGAAACACCATATATTTT; CDR3aa: CASSQGAFSGNTIYF
j_gene: TRBJ1-2; v_gene: TRBV20-1; abundance: few; d_gene: TRBD1; CDR3nt: TGCAGTGCCGTATCGACAGGGTTCGTGGATGGCTACACCTTC; CDR3aa: CSAVSTGFVDGYTF
j_gene: TRBJ2-1; v_gene: TRBV29-1; abundance: NA; d_gene: NA; CDR3nt: TGCAGCGTTAAGACCAGGTACGATGAGCAGTTCTTC; CDR3aa: CSVKTRYDEQFF
j_gene: TRBJ2-7; v_gene: TRBV20-1; abundance: many; d_gene: NA; CDR3nt: TGCAGTGCTAGAGATATCCCCTACGAGCAGTACTTC; CDR3aa: CSARDIPYEQYF
j_gene: TRBJ2-7; v_gene: TRBV4-1; abundance: many; d_gene: NA; CDR3nt: TGCGCCAGCAGCCAAGATGAAAGCGCCTACTCCTACGAGCAGTACTTC; CDR3aa: CASSQDESAYSYEQYF